The rows below give T cell receptor beta chains drawn from one sample of a study of blood T cell repertoires in COVID-19. Profiled with immunoSEQ multiplex PCR; TCRdb holds only in-frame clones, not every one. The sample lists fewer than 80,000 clones, more than 80% occurring once. Material: peripheral blood. The receptors derive from a human donor in a cohort sampled during active COVID-19. The CDR3 runs from the conserved cysteine through the conserved F or W. D genes are given only for firm matches. The size field is filled for only some rows; it gives once, few, many or a size class.

clone_size: .; v_call: TRBV6-4; j_call: TRBJ2-3; d_call: TRBD2; cdr3_aa: CASSDGGGGPDTQYF; cdr3_nt: TGTGCCAGCAGTGATGGCGGGGGTGGTCCAGATACGCAGTATTTT
clone_size: .; v_call: TRBV28; j_call: TRBJ2-7; d_call: .; cdr3_aa: CASVPGGVYEQYF; cdr3_nt: TGTGCCAGCGTACCTGGGGGCGTCTACGAGCAGTACTTC
clone_size: .; v_call: TRBV5-1; j_call: TRBJ2-1; d_call: TRBD2; cdr3_aa: CASSLAGDTGNEQFF; cdr3_nt: TGCGCCAGCAGCTTAGCGGGGGATACGGGGAATGAGCAGTTCTTC
clone_size: few; v_call: TRBV28; j_call: TRBJ2-1; d_call: TRBD2; cdr3_aa: CASERLAGRDEQFF; cdr3_nt: TGTGCCAGCGAACGGCTAGCGGGGAGGGATGAGCAGTTCTTC
clone_size: .; v_call: TRBV15; j_call: TRBJ1-6; d_call: .; cdr3_aa: CATSLRGGGVGSPLHF; cdr3_nt: TGTGCCACCTCCCTTCGGGGAGGGGGAGTGGGTTCACCCCTCCACTTT
clone_size: .; v_call: TRBV28; j_call: TRBJ1-6; d_call: TRBD1; cdr3_aa: CASTRGRTPLHF; cdr3_nt: TGTGCCAGCACGAGGGGGCGGACACCCCTCCACTTT
clone_size: .; v_call: TRBV9; j_call: TRBJ2-7; d_call: TRBD1; cdr3_aa: CASSGSDREGYEQYF; cdr3_nt: TGTGCCAGCAGCGGATCGGACAGGGAAGGTTACGAGCAGTACTTC
clone_size: .; v_call: TRBV27; j_call: TRBJ1-2; d_call: .; cdr3_aa: CASRRTWGVGYTF; cdr3_nt: TGTGCCAGCAGGCGGACGTGGGGAGTTGGCTACACCTTC
clone_size: few; v_call: TRBV10-3; j_call: TRBJ2-1; d_call: .; cdr3_aa: CAISESGGGTKADEQFF; cdr3_nt: TGTGCCATCAGTGAGTCTGGGGGAGGGACAAAGGCGGATGAGCAGTTCTTC
clone_size: .; v_call: TRBV9; j_call: TRBJ1-2; d_call: TRBD1; cdr3_aa: CASSARQGAEGYTF; cdr3_nt: TGTGCCAGCAGCGCCAGACAGGGGGCGGAGGGCTACACCTTC
clone_size: .; v_call: TRBV7-2; j_call: TRBJ2-3; d_call: TRBD2; cdr3_aa: CASSQLAGVLTDTQYF; cdr3_nt: TGTGCCAGCAGCCAATTAGCGGGGGTACTCACAGATACGCAGTATTTT
clone_size: .; v_call: TRBV28; j_call: TRBJ1-4; d_call: TRBD1; cdr3_aa: CASYRNRGEKLFF; cdr3_nt: TGTGCCAGCTACCGAAACAGGGGAGAAAAACTGTTTTTT
clone_size: .; v_call: TRBV13; j_call: TRBJ2-7; d_call: .; cdr3_aa: CASSLGWRQYEQYF; cdr3_nt: TGTGCCAGCAGCTTAGGCTGGAGGCAATACGAGCAGTACTTC
clone_size: .; v_call: TRBV6-1; j_call: TRBJ1-3; d_call: .; cdr3_aa: CASSDLRSSGNTIYF; cdr3_nt: TGTGCCAGCAGTGACCTACGAAGCTCTGGAAACACCATATATTTT
clone_size: .; v_call: TRBV24-1; j_call: TRBJ2-3; d_call: .; cdr3_aa: CATSVLPGDTQYF; cdr3_nt: TGTGCCACCAGTGTTCTTCCAGGGGATACGCAGTATTTT
clone_size: .; v_call: TRBV18; j_call: TRBJ2-1; d_call: .; cdr3_aa: CASSPDASSYNEQFF; cdr3_nt: TGTGCCAGCTCACCCGACGCTAGCTCCTACAATGAGCAGTTCTTC
clone_size: .; v_call: TRBV11-2; j_call: TRBJ2-1; d_call: TRBD1; cdr3_aa: CASSEPGQGVRGEQFF; cdr3_nt: TGTGCCAGCAGCGAACCGGGACAGGGCGTTCGTGGTGAGCAGTTCTTC
clone_size: .; v_call: TRBV14; j_call: TRBJ1-6; d_call: TRBD1; cdr3_aa: CASSPGQGHNSPLHF; cdr3_nt: TGTGCCAGCAGCCCCGGACAGGGCCATAATTCACCCCTCCACTTT
clone_size: .; v_call: TRBV18; j_call: TRBJ1-1; d_call: .; cdr3_aa: CASSPEGGDTEAFF; cdr3_nt: TGTGCCAGCTCACCAGAGGGGGGGGACACTGAAGCTTTCTTT
clone_size: .; v_call: TRBV10-3; j_call: TRBJ1-1; d_call: .; cdr3_aa: CAIRGGYEAFF; cdr3_nt: TGTGCCATCAGGGGGGGATATGAAGCTTTCTTT
clone_size: .; v_call: TRBV9; j_call: TRBJ1-1; d_call: TRBD1; cdr3_aa: CASSVVGDRGRAFF; cdr3_nt: TGTGCCAGCAGCGTAGTTGGGGACAGGGGGCGAGCTTTCTTT
clone_size: .; v_call: TRBV5-1; j_call: TRBJ1-1; d_call: .; cdr3_aa: CASSLTGPSEAFF; cdr3_nt: TGCGCCAGCAGCCTTACAGGTCCGTCTGAAGCTTTCTTT
clone_size: .; v_call: TRBV5-6; j_call: TRBJ2-5; d_call: TRBD1; cdr3_aa: CASSFTGEKTQYF; cdr3_nt: TGTGCCAGCAGCTTTACAGGGGAAAAGACCCAGTACTTC
clone_size: .; v_call: TRBV2; j_call: TRBJ2-3; d_call: .; cdr3_aa: CASSVLGDTQYF; cdr3_nt: TGTGCCAGCAGCGTCCTAGGAGATACGCAGTATTTT
clone_size: .; v_call: TRBV2; j_call: TRBJ1-2; d_call: .; cdr3_aa: CASSASEANYGYTF; cdr3_nt: TGTGCCAGCAGTGCTTCAGAGGCTAACTATGGCTACACCTTC
clone_size: .; v_call: TRBV19; j_call: TRBJ2-3; d_call: .; cdr3_aa: CASSAPAGAPITDTQYF; cdr3_nt: TGTGCCAGTAGTGCCCCAGCGGGCGCCCCCATCACAGATACGCAGTATTTT
clone_size: .; v_call: TRBV5-1; j_call: TRBJ2-5; d_call: .; cdr3_aa: CASSLSWGTQETQYF; cdr3_nt: TGCGCCAGCAGCCTTAGTTGGGGGACACAAGAGACCCAGTACTTC
clone_size: .; v_call: TRBV28; j_call: TRBJ2-7; d_call: .; cdr3_aa: CASSAGPFYEQYF; cdr3_nt: TGTGCCAGTTCGGCGGGGCCCTTCTACGAGCAGTACTTC
clone_size: .; v_call: TRBV7-8; j_call: TRBJ1-5; d_call: TRBD1; cdr3_aa: CASSLGATGGEPQHF; cdr3_nt: TGTGCCAGCAGCTTAGGGGCTACAGGGGGCGAGCCCCAGCATTTT
clone_size: .; v_call: TRBV20-1; j_call: TRBJ1-5; d_call: .; cdr3_aa: CSASAGVNQPQHF; cdr3_nt: TGCAGTGCTAGTGCAGGGGTCAATCAGCCCCAGCATTTT
clone_size: .; v_call: TRBV6-5; j_call: TRBJ1-4; d_call: .; cdr3_aa: CASSYWRGATNEKLFF; cdr3_nt: TGTGCCAGCAGTTATTGGAGGGGTGCAACTAATGAAAAACTGTTTTTT
clone_size: .; v_call: TRBV10-3; j_call: TRBJ2-1; d_call: TRBD1; cdr3_aa: CAISDGTANEQFF; cdr3_nt: TGTGCCATCAGTGACGGGACAGCCAATGAGCAGTTCTTC
clone_size: .; v_call: TRBV3-1/TRBV3-2; j_call: TRBJ2-7; d_call: .; cdr3_aa: CASSHGDGEQYF; cdr3_nt: TGTGCCAGCAGCCACGGGGATGGAGAGCAGTACTTC
clone_size: .; v_call: TRBV6-2/TRBV6-3; j_call: TRBJ1-2; d_call: TRBD1; cdr3_aa: CASSPGTANGYTF; cdr3_nt: TGTGCCAGCAGTCCCGGGACAGCTAATGGCTACACCTTC
clone_size: few; v_call: TRBV18; j_call: TRBJ2-3; d_call: TRBD2; cdr3_aa: CASSPRTGGWSTDTQYF; cdr3_nt: TGTGCCAGCTCACCCCGCACGGGGGGATGGAGCACAGATACGCAGTATTTT
clone_size: .; v_call: TRBV7-2; j_call: TRBJ1-5; d_call: .; cdr3_aa: CASSPASTVNQPQHF; cdr3_nt: TGTGCCAGCAGCCCAGCGTCGACAGTGAATCAGCCCCAGCATTTT
clone_size: .; v_call: TRBV11-2; j_call: TRBJ1-1; d_call: .; cdr3_aa: CASSLRRPGSEAFF; cdr3_nt: TGTGCCAGCAGCTTAAGGCGCCCGGGTTCAGAAGCTTTCTTT
clone_size: .; v_call: TRBV6-2/TRBV6-3; j_call: TRBJ2-3; d_call: TRBD2; cdr3_aa: CASSSGLVSDTQYF; cdr3_nt: TGTGCCAGCAGTTCGGGACTAGTGTCAGATACGCAGTATTTT
clone_size: .; v_call: TRBV3-1/TRBV3-2; j_call: TRBJ2-2; d_call: .; cdr3_aa: CASSQATPAGSGELFF; cdr3_nt: TGTGCCAGCAGCCAAGCCACCCCTGCAGGATCCGGGGAGCTGTTTTTT
clone_size: few; v_call: TRBV11-2; j_call: TRBJ1-5; d_call: .; cdr3_aa: CASSEGAGNQPQHF; cdr3_nt: TGTGCCAGCAGCGAAGGGGCGGGGAATCAGCCCCAGCATTTT
clone_size: .; v_call: TRBV9; j_call: TRBJ2-5; d_call: .; cdr3_aa: CASSPQQGVLETQYF; cdr3_nt: TGTGCCAGCAGCCCACAACAGGGTGTGTTAGAGACCCAGTACTTC
clone_size: .; v_call: TRBV4-2; j_call: TRBJ2-2; d_call: TRBD2; cdr3_aa: CASSQDTVGGGLNTGELFF; cdr3_nt: TGTGCCAGCAGCCAAGATACGGTGGGCGGGGGGTTGAACACCGGGGAGCTGTTTTTT
clone_size: once; v_call: TRBV5-4; j_call: TRBJ1-1; d_call: TRBD1; cdr3_aa: CASSWRTGGMGDTEAFF; cdr3_nt: TGTGCCAGCAGCTGGAGGACAGGGGGTATGGGGGATACTGAAGCTTTCTTT
clone_size: .; v_call: TRBV18; j_call: TRBJ2-7; d_call: TRBD1; cdr3_aa: CASSPPTGTGGDEQYF; cdr3_nt: TGTGCCAGCTCACCACCTACCGGGACAGGGGGCGACGAGCAGTACTTC
clone_size: .; v_call: TRBV7-9; j_call: TRBJ1-3; d_call: TRBD1; cdr3_aa: CASSLTDRGGNTIYF; cdr3_nt: TGTGCCAGCAGCTTAACCGACAGGGGTGGAAACACCATATATTTT
clone_size: .; v_call: TRBV29-1; j_call: TRBJ2-7; d_call: TRBD1; cdr3_aa: CSVALGGQGAREQYF; cdr3_nt: TGCAGCGTTGCCCTAGGGGGACAGGGGGCGAGGGAGCAGTACTTC
clone_size: .; v_call: TRBV10-2; j_call: TRBJ1-3; d_call: .; cdr3_aa: CASRPGLTGNTIYF; cdr3_nt: TGCGCCAGCAGACCGGGACTCACTGGAAACACCATATATTTT
clone_size: .; v_call: TRBV4-1; j_call: TRBJ2-5; d_call: TRBD2; cdr3_aa: CASSQDVAGDRQETQYF; cdr3_nt: TGCGCCAGCAGCCAAGATGTAGCGGGGGACCGCCAAGAGACCCAGTACTTC
clone_size: .; v_call: TRBV3-1/TRBV3-2; j_call: TRBJ2-4; d_call: .; cdr3_aa: CASSSPQVQYF; cdr3_nt: TGTGCCAGCAGCTCCCCCCAGGTTCAGTACTTC
clone_size: few; v_call: TRBV10-1; j_call: TRBJ1-1; d_call: .; cdr3_aa: CASSEPNTEAFF; cdr3_nt: TGCGCCAGCTCTGAGCCGAACACTGAAGCTTTCTTT
clone_size: few; v_call: TRBV7-8; j_call: TRBJ2-7; d_call: TRBD2; cdr3_aa: CASSSPGASGPSYEQYF; cdr3_nt: TGTGCCAGCAGCTCGCCAGGCGCTAGCGGGCCCTCCTACGAGCAGTACTTC
clone_size: .; v_call: TRBV5-1; j_call: TRBJ2-2; d_call: TRBD1; cdr3_aa: CASSRTGKENTGELFF; cdr3_nt: TGCGCCAGCAGCCGGACAGGAAAAGAGAACACCGGGGAGCTGTTTTTT
clone_size: .; v_call: TRBV6-2/TRBV6-3; j_call: TRBJ2-3; d_call: TRBD1; cdr3_aa: CASSGTADTQYF; cdr3_nt: TGTGCCAGCAGTGGGACAGCAGATACGCAGTATTTT
clone_size: .; v_call: TRBV7-9; j_call: TRBJ2-3; d_call: .; cdr3_aa: CAVRDRLLSTDTQYF; cdr3_nt: TGTGCCGTTAGGGATAGACTACTTAGCACAGATACGCAGTATTTT
clone_size: once; v_call: TRBV6-6; j_call: TRBJ1-6; d_call: TRBD1; cdr3_aa: CASSPTILLTGWANSPLHF; cdr3_nt: TGTGCCAGCAGTCCCACAATACTTCTGACAGGGTGGGCGAATTCACCCCTCCACTTT
clone_size: once; v_call: TRBV30; j_call: TRBJ1-2; d_call: TRBD1; cdr3_aa: CAWSDVPGGADYGYTF; cdr3_nt: TGTGCCTGGAGTGATGTCCCAGGGGGCGCGGACTATGGCTACACCTTC
clone_size: .; v_call: TRBV18; j_call: TRBJ2-4; d_call: .; cdr3_aa: CASSPGVNIQYF; cdr3_nt: TGTGCCAGCTCCCCGGGGGTGAACATTCAGTACTTC
clone_size: .; v_call: TRBV10-3; j_call: TRBJ2-1; d_call: .; cdr3_aa: CAISEGRGAEQFF; cdr3_nt: TGTGCCATCAGTGAGGGTCGGGGTGCTGAGCAGTTCTTC
clone_size: .; v_call: TRBV19; j_call: TRBJ2-2; d_call: .; cdr3_aa: CASSIDQASGELFF; cdr3_nt: TGTGCCAGTAGTATAGATCAGGCGTCCGGGGAGCTGTTTTTT
clone_size: .; v_call: TRBV7-6; j_call: TRBJ1-1; d_call: .; cdr3_aa: CASSLGGDTEAFF; cdr3_nt: TGTGCCAGCAGCTTGGGGGGGGACACTGAAGCTTTCTTT